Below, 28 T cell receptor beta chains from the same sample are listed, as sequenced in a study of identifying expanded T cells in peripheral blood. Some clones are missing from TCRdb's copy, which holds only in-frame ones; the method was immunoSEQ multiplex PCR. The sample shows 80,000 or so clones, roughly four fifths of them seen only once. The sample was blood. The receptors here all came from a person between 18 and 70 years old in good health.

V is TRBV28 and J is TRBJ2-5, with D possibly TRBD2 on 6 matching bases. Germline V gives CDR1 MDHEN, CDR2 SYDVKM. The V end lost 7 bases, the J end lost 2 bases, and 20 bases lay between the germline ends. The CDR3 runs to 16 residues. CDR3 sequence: CASTLGQRALQETQYF. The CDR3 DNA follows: TGTGCCAGCACCCTAGGGCAGCGGGCGCTACAAGAGACCCAGTACTTC. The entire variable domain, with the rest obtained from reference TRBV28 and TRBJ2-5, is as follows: DVKVTQSSRYLVKRTGEKVFLECVQDMDHENMFWYRQDPGLGLRLIYFSYDVKMKEKGDIPEGYSVSREKKERFSLILESASTNQTSMYLCASTLGQRALQETQYFGPGTRLLVL.

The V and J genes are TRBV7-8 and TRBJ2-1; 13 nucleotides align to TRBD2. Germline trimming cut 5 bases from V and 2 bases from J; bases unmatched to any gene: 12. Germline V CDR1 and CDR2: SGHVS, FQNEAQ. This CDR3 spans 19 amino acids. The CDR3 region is CASSTRTSGSFLAYNEQFF. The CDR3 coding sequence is TGTGCCAGCAGCACCCGGACTAGCGGGAGCTTTTTAGCCTACAATGAGCAGTTCTTC.

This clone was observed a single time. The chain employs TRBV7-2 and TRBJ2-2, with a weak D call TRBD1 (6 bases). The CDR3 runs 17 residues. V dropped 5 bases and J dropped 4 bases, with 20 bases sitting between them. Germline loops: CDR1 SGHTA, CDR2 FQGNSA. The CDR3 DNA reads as TGTGCCAGCAGCCCAAACGCAATGGGGGCCGGCACCGGGGAGCTGTTTTTT. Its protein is CASSPNAMGAGTGELFF.

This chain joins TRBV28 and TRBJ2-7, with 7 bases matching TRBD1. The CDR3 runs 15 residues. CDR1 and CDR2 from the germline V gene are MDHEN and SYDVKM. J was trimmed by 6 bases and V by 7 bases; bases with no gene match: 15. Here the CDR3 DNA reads TGTGCCAGCACCTCACTCGGGACAGCCGTGCGCGAGCAGTACTTC. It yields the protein CASTSLGTAVREQYF.

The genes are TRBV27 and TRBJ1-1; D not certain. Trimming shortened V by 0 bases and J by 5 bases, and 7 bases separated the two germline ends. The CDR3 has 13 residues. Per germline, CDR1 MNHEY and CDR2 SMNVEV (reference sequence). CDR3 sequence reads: CASSLSFRTEAFF. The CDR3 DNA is TGTGCCAGCAGTTTATCGTTCCGGACTGAAGCTTTCTTT.

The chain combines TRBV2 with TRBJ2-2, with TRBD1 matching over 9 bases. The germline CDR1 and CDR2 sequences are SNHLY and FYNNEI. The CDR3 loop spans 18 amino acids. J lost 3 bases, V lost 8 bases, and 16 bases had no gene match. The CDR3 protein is CASRGVQGASGYTGELFF. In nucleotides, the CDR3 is TGTGCCAGCCGGGGCGTACAGGGGGCTAGCGGATACACCGGGGAGCTGTTTTTT.

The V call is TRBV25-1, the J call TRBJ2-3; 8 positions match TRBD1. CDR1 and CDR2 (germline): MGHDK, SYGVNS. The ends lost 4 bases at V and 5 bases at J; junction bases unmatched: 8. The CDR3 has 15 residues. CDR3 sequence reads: CASSGTTGVGDTQYF. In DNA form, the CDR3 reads TGTGCCAGCAGTGGAACGACAGGGGTGGGAGATACGCAGTATTTT.

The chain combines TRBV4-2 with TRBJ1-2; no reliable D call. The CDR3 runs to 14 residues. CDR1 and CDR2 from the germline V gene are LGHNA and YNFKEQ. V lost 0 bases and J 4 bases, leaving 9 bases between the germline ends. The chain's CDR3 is CASSQEPTAYGYTF. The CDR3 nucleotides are TGTGCCAGCAGCCAAGAGCCCACGGCCTATGGCTACACCTTC.

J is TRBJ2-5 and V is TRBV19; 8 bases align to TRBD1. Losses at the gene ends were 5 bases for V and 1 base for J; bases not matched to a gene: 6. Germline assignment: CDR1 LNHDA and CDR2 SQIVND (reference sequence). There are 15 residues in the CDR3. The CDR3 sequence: CASSFGTGPQETQYF. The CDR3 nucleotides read TGTGCCAGTAGTTTCGGGACAGGTCCCCAAGAGACCCAGTACTTC.

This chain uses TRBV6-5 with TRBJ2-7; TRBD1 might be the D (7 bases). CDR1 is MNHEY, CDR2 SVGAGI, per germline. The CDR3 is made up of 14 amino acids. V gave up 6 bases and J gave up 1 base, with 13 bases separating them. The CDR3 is CASREQGTSYEQYF. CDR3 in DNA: TGTGCCAGCAGAGAACAGGGGACTTCCTACGAGCAGTACTTC.

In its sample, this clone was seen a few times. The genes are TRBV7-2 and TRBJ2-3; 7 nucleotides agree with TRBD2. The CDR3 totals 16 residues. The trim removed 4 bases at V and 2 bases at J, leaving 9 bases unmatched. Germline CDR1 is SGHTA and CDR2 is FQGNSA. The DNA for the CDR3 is TGTGCCAGCAGCTCCGGTGGGGGACTACACACAGATACGCAGTATTTT. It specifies CASSSGGGLHTDTQYF.

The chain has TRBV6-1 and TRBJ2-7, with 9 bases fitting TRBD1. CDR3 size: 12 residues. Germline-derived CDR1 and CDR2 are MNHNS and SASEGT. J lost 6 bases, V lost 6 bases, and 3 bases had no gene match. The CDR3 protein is CASRGDRAEQYF. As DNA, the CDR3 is TGTGCCAGCAGGGGGGACAGGGCCGAGCAGTACTTC.

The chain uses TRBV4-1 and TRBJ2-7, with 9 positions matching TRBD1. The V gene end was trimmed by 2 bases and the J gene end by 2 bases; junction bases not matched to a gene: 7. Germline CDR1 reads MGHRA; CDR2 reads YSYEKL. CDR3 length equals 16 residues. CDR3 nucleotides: TGCGCCAGCAGCCAATCCCCCGGGACAGGGCCCTACGAGCAGTACTTC. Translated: CASSQSPGTGPYEQYF.

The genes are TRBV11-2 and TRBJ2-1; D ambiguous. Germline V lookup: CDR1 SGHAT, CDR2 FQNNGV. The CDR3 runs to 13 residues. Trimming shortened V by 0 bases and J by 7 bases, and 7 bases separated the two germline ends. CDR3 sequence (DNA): TGTGCCAGCAGCTTAGAAGACGGGAATGAGCAGTTCTTC. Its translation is CASSLEDGNEQFF.

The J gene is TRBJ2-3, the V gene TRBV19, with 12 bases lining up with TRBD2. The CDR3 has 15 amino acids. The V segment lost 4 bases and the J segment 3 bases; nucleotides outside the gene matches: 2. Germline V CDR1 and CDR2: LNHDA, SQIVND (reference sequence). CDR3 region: CASSTTSGGTDTQYF. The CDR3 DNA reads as TGTGCCAGTAGTACCACTAGCGGGGGGACAGATACGCAGTATTTT.

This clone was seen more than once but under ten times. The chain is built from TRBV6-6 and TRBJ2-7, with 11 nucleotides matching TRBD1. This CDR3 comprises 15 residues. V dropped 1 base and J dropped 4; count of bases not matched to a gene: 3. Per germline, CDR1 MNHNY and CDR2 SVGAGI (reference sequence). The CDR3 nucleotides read TGTGCCAGCAGTTACTTCGGGACAGGGGGATACGAGCAGTACTTC. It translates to CASSYFGTGGYEQYF.

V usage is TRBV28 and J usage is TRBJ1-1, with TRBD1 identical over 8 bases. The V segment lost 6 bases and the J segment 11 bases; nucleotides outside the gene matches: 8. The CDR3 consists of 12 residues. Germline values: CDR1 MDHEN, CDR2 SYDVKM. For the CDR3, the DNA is TGTGCCAGCAGCTCCGGACAGGGAAGGGCTTTCTTT. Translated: CASSSGQGRAFF.

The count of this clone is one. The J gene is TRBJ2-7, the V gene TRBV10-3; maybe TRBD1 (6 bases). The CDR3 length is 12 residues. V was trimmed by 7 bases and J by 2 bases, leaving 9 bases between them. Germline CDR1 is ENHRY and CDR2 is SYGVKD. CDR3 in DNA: TGTGCCATCAATTCAGGGGCCTACGAGCAGTACTTC. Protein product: CAINSGAYEQYF.

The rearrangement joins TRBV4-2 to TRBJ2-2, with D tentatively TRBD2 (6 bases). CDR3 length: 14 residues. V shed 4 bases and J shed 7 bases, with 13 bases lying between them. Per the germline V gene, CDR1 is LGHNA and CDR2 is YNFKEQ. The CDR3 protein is CASSLPEGHGELFF. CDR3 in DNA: TGTGCCAGCAGCCTCCCGGAGGGGCACGGGGAGCTGTTTTTT.

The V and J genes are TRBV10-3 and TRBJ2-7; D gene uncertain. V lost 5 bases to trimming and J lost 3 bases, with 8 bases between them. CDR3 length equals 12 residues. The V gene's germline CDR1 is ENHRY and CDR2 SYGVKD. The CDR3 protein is CAISKDGYEQYF. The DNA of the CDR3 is TGTGCCATCAGTAAGGACGGCTACGAGCAGTACTTC.

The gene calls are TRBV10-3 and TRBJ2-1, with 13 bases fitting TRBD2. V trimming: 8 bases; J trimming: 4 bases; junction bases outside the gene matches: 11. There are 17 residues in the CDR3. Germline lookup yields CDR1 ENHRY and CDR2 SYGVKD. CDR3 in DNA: TGTGCCATCGGACTAGCGGGAGAAAGAGGGGGATACAATGAGCAGTTCTTC. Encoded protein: CAIGLAGERGGYNEQFF.

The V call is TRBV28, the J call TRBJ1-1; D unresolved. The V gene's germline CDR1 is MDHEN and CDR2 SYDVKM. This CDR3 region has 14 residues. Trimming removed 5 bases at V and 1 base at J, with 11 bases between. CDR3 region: CASSLPGPNTEAFF. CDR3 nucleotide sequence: TGTGCCAGCAGTCTACCCGGACCGAACACTGAAGCTTTCTTT.

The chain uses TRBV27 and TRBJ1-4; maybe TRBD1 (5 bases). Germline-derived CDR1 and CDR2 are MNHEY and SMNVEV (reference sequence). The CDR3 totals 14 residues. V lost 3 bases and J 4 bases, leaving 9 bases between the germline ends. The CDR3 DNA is TGTGCCAGCAGTTTGGCGGGGGTTAATGAAAAACTGTTTTTT. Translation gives CASSLAGVNEKLFF.

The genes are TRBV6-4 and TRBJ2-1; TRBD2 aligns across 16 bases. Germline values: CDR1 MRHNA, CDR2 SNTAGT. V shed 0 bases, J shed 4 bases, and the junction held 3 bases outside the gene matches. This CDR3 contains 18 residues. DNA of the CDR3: TGTGCCAGCAGTGACTCAGGGACTAGCGGGAGGGGATACAATGAGCAGTTCTTC. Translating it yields CASSDSGTSGRGYNEQFF.

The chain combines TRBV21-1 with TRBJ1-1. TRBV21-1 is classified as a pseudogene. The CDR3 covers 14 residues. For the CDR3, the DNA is TGTGCCAGCAGCACGGGGCACATGAACACTGAAGCTTTCTTT. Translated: CASSTGHMNTEAFF.

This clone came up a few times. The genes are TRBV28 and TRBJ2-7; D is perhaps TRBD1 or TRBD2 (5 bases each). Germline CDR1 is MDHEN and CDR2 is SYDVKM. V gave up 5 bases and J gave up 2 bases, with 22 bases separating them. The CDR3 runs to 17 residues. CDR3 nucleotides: TGTGCCAGCAGTCTAGTCACCGGGACCACAATGACCTACGAGCAGTACTTC. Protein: CASSLVTGTTMTYEQYF.

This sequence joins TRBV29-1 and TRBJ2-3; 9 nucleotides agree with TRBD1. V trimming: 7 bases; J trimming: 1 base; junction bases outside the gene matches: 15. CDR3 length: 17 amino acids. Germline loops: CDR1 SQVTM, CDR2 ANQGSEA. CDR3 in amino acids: CSAQGAPSADGTDTQYF. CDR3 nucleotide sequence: TGCAGCGCACAGGGGGCCCCTAGCGCAGATGGCACAGATACGCAGTATTTT.

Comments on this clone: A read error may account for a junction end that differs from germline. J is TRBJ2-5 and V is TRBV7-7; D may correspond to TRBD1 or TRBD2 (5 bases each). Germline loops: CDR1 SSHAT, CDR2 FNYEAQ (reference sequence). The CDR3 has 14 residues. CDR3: CASSLTGLRETQYF. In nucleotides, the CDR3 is TGTGCTAGCAGCTTAACGGGGCTAAGGGAGACCCAGTACTTC.